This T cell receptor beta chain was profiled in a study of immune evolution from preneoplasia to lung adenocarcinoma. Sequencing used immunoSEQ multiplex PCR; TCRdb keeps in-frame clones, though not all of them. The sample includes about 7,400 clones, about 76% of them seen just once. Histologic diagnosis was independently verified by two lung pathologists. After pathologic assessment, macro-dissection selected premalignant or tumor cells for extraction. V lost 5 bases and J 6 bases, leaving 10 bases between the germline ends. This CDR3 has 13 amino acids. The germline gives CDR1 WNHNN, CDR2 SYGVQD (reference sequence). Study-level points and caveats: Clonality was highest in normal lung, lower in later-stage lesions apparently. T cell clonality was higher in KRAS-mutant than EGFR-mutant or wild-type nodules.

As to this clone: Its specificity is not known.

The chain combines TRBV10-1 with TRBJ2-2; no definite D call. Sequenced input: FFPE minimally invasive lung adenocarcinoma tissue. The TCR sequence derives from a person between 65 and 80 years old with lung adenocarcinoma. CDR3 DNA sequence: TGCGCCAGCAGTAATACTGGGGCCGGGGAGCTGTTTTTT. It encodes CASSNTGAGELFF.